A single sample gave rise to the 8 T cell receptor beta chains below, sequenced in a study of blood T cells in healthy people across ages. Combining a sample-barcoded 5' primer with a J-beta primer mix, a second PCR ran for 7 to 11 cycles. Each CDR3 protein is one row after TCRdb ran MiXCR on the 5' RACE reads. The table lists over 600,000 distinct CDR3 sequences, approximately 40% of them singletons. Sequencing was carried out using blood. The receptor source for this set is an elderly man in good health.

The chain joins TRBV7-2 to TRBJ2-1; D ambiguous. Germline V CDR1 and CDR2: SGHTA, FQGNSA. With 6 bases removed from V and 6 bases from J, the gap between germline ends came to 15 bases. This CDR3 is built from 14 residues. The CDR3 protein is CASSFGSLGNEQFF. DNA for the CDR3: TGTGCCAGCAGTTTTGGATCCCTCGGCAATGAGCAGTTCTTC.

This clonotype was counted between two and nine times. The genes are TRBV20-1 and TRBJ2-3; 8 nucleotides line up with TRBD2. With 6 bases clipped from V and 0 bases from J, the junction kept 11 bases outside the gene matches. The V gene's germline CDR1 is DFQATT and CDR2 SNEGSKA (reference sequence). This CDR3 is 16 amino acids long. The CDR3 DNA is TGCAGTGCCCCCCGTACTAGCGGAGCTAGCACAGATACGCAGTATTTT. Translating gives CSAPRTSGASTDTQYF.

This clonotype was seen a few times. The chain is built from TRBV24-1 and TRBJ2-1; 8 nucleotides align to TRBD1. The CDR3 contains 16 residues. CDR1 and CDR2 from the germline V gene are KGHDR and SFDVKD. The junction had 12 bases not matched to a gene; V was cut back by 4 bases and J by 8 bases. The CDR3 protein is CATSDRGRGLGDEQFF. In DNA form, the CDR3 reads TGTGCCACCAGTGACCGGGGCAGGGGGCTGGGTGATGAGCAGTTCTTC.

This clonotype was detected only a few times. The J gene is TRBJ2-7, the V gene TRBV7-9; the match to TRBD1 covers 8 bases. Unmatched junction bases numbered 9, after V lost 5 bases and J lost 0 bases. Germline assignment: CDR1 SEHNR and CDR2 FQNEAQ (reference sequence). The CDR3 is made up of 16 amino acids. The CDR3 spells CASSPLLRGPSYEQYF. The CDR3 region has the DNA TGTGCCAGCAGCCCCCTCCTCAGGGGGCCCTCCTACGAGCAGTACTTC.

The V gene is TRBV6-5, the J gene TRBJ1-6; D remains ambiguous. Germline lookup yields CDR1 MNHEY and CDR2 SVGAGI. V gave up 6 bases and J gave up 6 bases, with 18 bases separating them. The CDR3 loop spans 16 amino acids. The CDR3 sequence: CASSRTGGIGNSPLHF. For the CDR3, the DNA is TGTGCCAGCAGCCGAACTGGAGGGATCGGTAATTCACCCCTCCACTTT.

The rearrangement links TRBV12-3 or TRBV12-4 to TRBJ1-5; 8 bases align to TRBD1. The CDR3 totals 15 residues. The junction had 3 bases not matched to a gene; V was cut back by 3 bases and J by 2 bases. CDR3: CASSFGQGGNQPQHF. CDR3 bases: TGTGCCAGCAGTTTTGGACAGGGAGGCAATCAGCCCCAGCATTTT.

The rearrangement joins TRBV28 to TRBJ2-4; a possible D gene is TRBD1 (6 bases). This CDR3 spans 12 amino acids. Germline lookup yields CDR1 MDHEN and CDR2 SYDVKM. Trimming removed 3 bases at V and 13 bases at J, with 13 bases between. The CDR3 region is CASSFLQGEQYF. Here the CDR3 DNA reads TGTGCCAGCAGTTTCCTACAGGGTGAGCAGTACTTC.

This clonotype was seen repeatedly, ten times or more. The rearrangement links TRBV14 to TRBJ2-2, with a tentative D call TRBD1 (5 bases). CDR1 is SGHDN and CDR2 is FVKESK in the germline V gene. The CDR3 consists of 15 residues. Between the trimmed V and J ends, which lost 4 bases and 5 bases, there was a span of 14 bases. CDR3 loop: CASSRIGAGTGELFF. CDR3 DNA sequence: TGTGCCAGCAGCCGGATAGGTGCAGGGACCGGGGAGCTGTTTTTT.